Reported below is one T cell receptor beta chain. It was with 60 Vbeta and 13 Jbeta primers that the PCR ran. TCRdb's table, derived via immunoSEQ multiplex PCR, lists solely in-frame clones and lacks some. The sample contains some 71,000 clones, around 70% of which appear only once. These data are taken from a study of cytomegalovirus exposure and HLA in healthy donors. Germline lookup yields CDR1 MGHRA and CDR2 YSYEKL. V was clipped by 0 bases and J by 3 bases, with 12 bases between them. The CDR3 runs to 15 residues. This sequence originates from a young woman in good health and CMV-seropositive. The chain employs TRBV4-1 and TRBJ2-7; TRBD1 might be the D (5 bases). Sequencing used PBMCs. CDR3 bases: TGCGCCAGCAGCCAAGATCTACAGGCCCGCTACGAGCAGTACTTC. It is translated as CASSQDLQARYEQYF.